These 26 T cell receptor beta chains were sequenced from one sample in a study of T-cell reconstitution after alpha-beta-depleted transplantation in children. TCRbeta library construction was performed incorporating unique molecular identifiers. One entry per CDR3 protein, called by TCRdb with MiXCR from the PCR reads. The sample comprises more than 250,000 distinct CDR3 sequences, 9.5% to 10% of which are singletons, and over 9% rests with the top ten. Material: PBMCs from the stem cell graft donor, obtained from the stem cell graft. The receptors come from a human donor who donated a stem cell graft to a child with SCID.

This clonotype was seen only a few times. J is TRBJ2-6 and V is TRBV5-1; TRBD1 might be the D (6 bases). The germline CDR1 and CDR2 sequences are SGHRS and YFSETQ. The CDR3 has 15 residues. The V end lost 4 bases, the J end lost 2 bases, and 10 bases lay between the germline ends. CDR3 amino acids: CASSIQGAGANVLTF. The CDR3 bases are TGCGCCAGCAGCATACAGGGAGCTGGGGCCAACGTCCTGACTTTC.

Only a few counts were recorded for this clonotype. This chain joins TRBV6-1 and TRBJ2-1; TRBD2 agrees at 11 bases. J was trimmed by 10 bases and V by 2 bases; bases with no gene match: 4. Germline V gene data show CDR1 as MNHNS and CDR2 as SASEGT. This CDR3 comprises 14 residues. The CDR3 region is CASSELAGGYEQFF. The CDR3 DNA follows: TGTGCCAGCAGTGAACTAGCGGGGGGTTACGAGCAGTTCTTC.

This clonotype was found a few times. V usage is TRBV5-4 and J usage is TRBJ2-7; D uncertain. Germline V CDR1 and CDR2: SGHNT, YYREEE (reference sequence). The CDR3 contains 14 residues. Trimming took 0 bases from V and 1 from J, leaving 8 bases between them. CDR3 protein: CASSLGLESYEQYF. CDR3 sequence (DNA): TGTGCCAGCAGCTTGGGGCTGGAATCCTACGAGCAGTACTTC.

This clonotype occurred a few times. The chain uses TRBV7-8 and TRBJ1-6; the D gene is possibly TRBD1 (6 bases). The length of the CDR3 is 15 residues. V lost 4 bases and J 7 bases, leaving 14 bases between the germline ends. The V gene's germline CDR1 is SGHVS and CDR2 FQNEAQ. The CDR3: CASSSGHLGNSPLHF. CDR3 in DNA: TGTGCCAGCAGCTCGGGACACCTCGGGAATTCACCCCTCCACTTT. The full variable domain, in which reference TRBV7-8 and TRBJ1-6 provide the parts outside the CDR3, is GAGVSQSPRYKVAKRGQDVALRCDPISGHVSLFWYQQALGQGPEFLTYFQNEAQLDKSGLPSDRFFAERPEGSVSTLKIQRTQQEDSAVYLCASSSGHLGNSPLHFGNGTRLTVT.

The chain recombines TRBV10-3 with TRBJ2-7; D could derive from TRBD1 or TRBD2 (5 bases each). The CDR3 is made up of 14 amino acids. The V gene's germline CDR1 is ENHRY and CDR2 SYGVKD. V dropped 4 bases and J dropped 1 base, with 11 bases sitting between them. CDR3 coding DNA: TGTGCCATCAGTGCCAGGGACGGATCCTACGAGCAGTACTTC. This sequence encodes CAISARDGSYEQYF.

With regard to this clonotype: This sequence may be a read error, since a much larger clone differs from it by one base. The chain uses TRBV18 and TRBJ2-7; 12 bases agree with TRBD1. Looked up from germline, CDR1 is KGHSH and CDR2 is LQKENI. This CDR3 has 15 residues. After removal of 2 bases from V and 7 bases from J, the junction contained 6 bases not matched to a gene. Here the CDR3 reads CASSPSGQGAREQYF. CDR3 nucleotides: TGTGCCAGCTCACCATCGGGACAGGGGGCGCGTGAGCAGTACTTC.

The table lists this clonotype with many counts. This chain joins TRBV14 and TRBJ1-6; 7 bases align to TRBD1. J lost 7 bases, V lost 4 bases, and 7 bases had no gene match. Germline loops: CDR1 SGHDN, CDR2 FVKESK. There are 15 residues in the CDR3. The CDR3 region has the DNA TGTGCCAGCAGCCGAACAAGACAGGGCAATTCACCCCTCCACTTT. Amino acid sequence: CASSRTRQGNSPLHF.

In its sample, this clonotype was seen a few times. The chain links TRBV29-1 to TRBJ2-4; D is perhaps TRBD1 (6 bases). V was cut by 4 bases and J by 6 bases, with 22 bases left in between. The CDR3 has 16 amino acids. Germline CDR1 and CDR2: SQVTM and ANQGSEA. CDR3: CSVGLLGAKRGNIQYF. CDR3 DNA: TGCAGCGTTGGGCTGCTGGGGGCTAAGAGGGGAAACATTCAGTACTTC.

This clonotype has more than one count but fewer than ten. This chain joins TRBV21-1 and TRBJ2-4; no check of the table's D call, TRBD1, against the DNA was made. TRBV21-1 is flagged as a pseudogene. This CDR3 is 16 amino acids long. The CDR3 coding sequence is TGTGCCAGCAGCAAAGTGGCCAGGGGGAGGGGACACATTCAGTACTTC. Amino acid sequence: CASSKVARGRGHIQYF.

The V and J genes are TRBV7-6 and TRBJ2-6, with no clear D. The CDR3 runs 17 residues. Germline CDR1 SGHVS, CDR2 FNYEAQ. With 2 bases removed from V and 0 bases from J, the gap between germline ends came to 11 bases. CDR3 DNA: TGTGCCAGCAGCTTACTCCAACGGTACTCTGGGGCCAACGTCCTGACTTTC. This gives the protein CASSLLQRYSGANVLTF.

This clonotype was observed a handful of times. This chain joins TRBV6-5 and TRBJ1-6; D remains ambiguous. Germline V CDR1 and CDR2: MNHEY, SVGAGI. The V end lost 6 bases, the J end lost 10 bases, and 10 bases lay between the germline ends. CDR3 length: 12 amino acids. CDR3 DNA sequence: TGTGCCAGCAGCCTGGGTCCGTCACCCCTCCACTTT. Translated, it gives CASSLGPSPLHF.

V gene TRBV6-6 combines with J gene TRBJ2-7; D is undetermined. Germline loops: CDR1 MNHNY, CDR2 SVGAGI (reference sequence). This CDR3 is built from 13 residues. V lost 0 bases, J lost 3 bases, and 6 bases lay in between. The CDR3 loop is CASSYSESYEQYF. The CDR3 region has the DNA TGTGCCAGCAGTTACTCGGAAAGCTACGAGCAGTACTTC.

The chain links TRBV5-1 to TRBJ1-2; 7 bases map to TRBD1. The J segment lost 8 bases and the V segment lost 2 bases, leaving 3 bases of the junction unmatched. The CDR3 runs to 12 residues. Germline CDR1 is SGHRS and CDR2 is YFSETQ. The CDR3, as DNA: TGCGCCAGCAGCTTCGACAGGGCGGGCTACACCTTC. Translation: CASSFDRAGYTF.

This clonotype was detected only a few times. The CDR3 DNA follows: TGTGCCACCACCCAAGTGGGGACTGGGACACATACGCAGTATTTT. Its protein is CATTQVGTGTHTQYF. V is TRBV3-1 and J is TRBJ2-3, with D perhaps assigned TRBD1 or TRBD2 (6 bases each). V was shortened by 10 bases and J by 7 bases, with 24 bases between the two germline ends. The CDR3 sequence is 15 residues long. Germline V CDR1 and CDR2: LGHDT, YNNKEL (reference sequence).

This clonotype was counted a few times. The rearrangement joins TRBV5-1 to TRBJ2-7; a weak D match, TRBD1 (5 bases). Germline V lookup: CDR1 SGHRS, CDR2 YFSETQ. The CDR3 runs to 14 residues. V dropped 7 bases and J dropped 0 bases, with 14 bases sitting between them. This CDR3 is CASGKGMSSYEQYF. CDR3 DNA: TGCGCCAGCGGAAAGGGGATGAGCTCCTACGAGCAGTACTTC.

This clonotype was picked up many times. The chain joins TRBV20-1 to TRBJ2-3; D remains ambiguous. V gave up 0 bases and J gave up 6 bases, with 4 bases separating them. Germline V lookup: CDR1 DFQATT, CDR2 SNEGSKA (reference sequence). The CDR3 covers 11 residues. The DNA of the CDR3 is TGCAGTGCTAGAGATATGGATACGCAGTATTTT. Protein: CSARDMDTQYF.

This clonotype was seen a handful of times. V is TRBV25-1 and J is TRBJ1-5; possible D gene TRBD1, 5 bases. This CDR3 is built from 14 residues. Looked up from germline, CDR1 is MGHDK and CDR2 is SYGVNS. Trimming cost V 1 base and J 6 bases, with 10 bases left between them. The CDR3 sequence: CASSESGFSQPQHF. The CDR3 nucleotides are TGTGCCAGCAGTGAATCAGGGTTTAGTCAGCCCCAGCATTTT.

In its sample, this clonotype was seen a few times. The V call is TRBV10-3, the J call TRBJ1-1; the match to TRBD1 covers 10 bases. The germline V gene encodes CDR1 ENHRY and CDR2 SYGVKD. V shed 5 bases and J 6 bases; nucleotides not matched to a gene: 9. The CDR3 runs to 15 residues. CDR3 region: CAISPMTGGWSEAFF. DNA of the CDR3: TGTGCCATCAGTCCAATGACAGGGGGCTGGTCTGAAGCTTTCTTT.

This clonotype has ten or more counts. This chain's CDR3 is CAITSGGGTDTQYF. The CDR3 DNA is TGTGCCATCACCTCCGGGGGTGGCACAGATACGCAGTATTTT. V and J are TRBV10-3 and TRBJ2-3; D possibly corresponds to TRBD2 (6 bases). Germline V lookup: CDR1 ENHRY, CDR2 SYGVKD. The CDR3 contains 14 residues. The ends were cut back, 7 bases at V and 1 base at J, with 12 bases in the middle.

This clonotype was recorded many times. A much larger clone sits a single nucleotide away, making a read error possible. The CDR3 is CASTGSYNEQFF. For the CDR3, the DNA is TGTGCCAGCACGGGGTCCTACAATGAGCAGTTCTTC. The chain has TRBV12-3 or TRBV12-4 and TRBJ2-1, with D perhaps matching TRBD2 (5 bases). V lost 7 bases, J lost 1 base, and 5 bases lay in between. This CDR3 has 12 amino acids.

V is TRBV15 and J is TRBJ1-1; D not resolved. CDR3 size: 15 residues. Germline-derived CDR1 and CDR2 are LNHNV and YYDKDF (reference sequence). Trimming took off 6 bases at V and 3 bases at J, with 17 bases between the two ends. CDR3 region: CATSVSGPRDTEAFF. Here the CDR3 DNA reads TGTGCCACCAGTGTTTCAGGCCCCCGAGACACTGAAGCTTTCTTT.

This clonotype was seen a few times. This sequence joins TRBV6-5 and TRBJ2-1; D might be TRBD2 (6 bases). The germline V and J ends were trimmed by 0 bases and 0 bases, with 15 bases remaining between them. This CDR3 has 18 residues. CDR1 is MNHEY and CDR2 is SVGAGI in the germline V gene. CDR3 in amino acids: CASSYSGGLGSSYNEQFF. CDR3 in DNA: TGTGCCAGCAGTTACTCTGGGGGGTTGGGGAGCTCCTACAATGAGCAGTTCTTC.

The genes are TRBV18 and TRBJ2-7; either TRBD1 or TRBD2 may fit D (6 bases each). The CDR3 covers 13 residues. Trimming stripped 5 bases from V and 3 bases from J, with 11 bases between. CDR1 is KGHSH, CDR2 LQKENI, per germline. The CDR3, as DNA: TGTGCCAGCTCAGACGGGGGCATCTACGAGCAGTACTTC. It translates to CASSDGGIYEQYF.

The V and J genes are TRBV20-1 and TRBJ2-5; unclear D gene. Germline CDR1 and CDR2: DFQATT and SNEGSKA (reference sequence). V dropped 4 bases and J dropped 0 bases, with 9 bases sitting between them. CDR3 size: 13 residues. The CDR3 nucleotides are TGCAGTGCTAACTCGGAAAACCAAGAGACCCAGTACTTC. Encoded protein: CSANSENQETQYF.

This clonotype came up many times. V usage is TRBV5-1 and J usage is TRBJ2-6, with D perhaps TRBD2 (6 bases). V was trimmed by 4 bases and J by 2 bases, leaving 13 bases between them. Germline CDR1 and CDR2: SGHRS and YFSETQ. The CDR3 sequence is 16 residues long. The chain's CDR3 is CASSPTRPTGANVLTF. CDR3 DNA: TGCGCCAGCAGCCCGACTAGACCAACTGGGGCCAACGTCCTGACTTTC.

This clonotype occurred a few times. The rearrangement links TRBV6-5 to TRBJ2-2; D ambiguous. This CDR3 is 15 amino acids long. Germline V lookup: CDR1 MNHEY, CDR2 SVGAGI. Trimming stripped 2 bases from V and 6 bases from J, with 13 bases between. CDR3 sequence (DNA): TGTGCCAGCAGTTACCCGGACGGACGGTCCGGGGAGCTGTTTTTT. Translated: CASSYPDGRSGELFF.